This passage covers 21 T cell receptor beta chains from one sample sequenced in a study of early T cells in non-severe SARS-CoV-2 infection. A single record per CDR3 protein comes from TCRdb applying MiXCR to the 5' RACE reads. The sample holds 45,000 to 65,000 distinct CDR3 sequences, more than 9% seen once. Sequenced material: whole blood. These receptors were obtained from an adult who was a healthcare worker with PCR-confirmed SARS-CoV-2 infection or an uninfected control (not recorded which).

This clonotype appeared a few times. A read error may account for a junction end that differs from germline. The gene calls are TRBV7-7 and TRBJ2-3; TRBD1 matches 8 bases. The germline gives CDR1 SSHAT, CDR2 FNYEAQ (reference sequence). CDR3 length equals 14 residues. The CDR3: CASSLDRGADTQYF. The CDR3 nucleotides are TGTGCCAGCAGTTTAGACAGGGGCGCAGATACGCAGTATTTT.

This chain links TRBV7-2 with TRBJ2-3; no definite D call. The CDR3 runs to 13 residues. Looked up from germline, CDR1 is SGHTA and CDR2 is FQGNSA. The V end was cut by 6 bases, the J end by 3 bases, with 10 bases between. In DNA form, the CDR3 reads TGTGCCAGCAGTGAGGTCGTGACAGATACGCAGTATTTT. It yields the protein CASSEVVTDTQYF.

This clonotype has at least ten counts. The V and J genes are TRBV10-1 and TRBJ2-3, with D uncertain. V was trimmed by 0 bases and J by 1 base, leaving 8 bases between them. The CDR3 covers 15 residues. Per the germline V gene, CDR1 is WNHNN and CDR2 is SYGVQD (reference sequence). The CDR3, as DNA: TGCGCCAGCAGTGAGTCGCCGGACCGCACAGATACGCAGTATTTT. Translation: CASSESPDRTDTQYF.

This clonotype was counted between two and nine times. V usage is TRBV6-1 and J usage is TRBJ2-1; D remains ambiguous. Trimming removed 3 bases from V and 12 bases from J, with 6 bases in between. From germline, CDR1 is MNHNS and CDR2 SASEGT. This CDR3 spans 10 amino acids. CDR3 nucleotide sequence: TGTGCCAGCAGTGAGCTGGGGCAGTTCTTC. Encoded protein: CASSELGQFF.

This clonotype has more than one count but fewer than ten. This sequence joins TRBV27 and TRBJ2-7; D call uncertain. CDR3 length: 13 residues. The V and J ends lost 0 bases and 3 bases respectively, with 6 bases between them. Germline lookup yields CDR1 MNHEY and CDR2 SMNVEV (reference sequence). This chain's CDR3 is CASSLSGNYEQYF. Written as DNA, the CDR3 is TGTGCCAGCAGTTTATCAGGGAACTACGAGCAGTACTTC.

In regard to this clonotype: Being one base from a much bigger clone, this may be a read error. The V and J genes are TRBV18 and TRBJ2-7; 9 bases map to TRBD1. The CDR3 loop spans 12 amino acids. The germline V gene has CDR1 KGHSH and CDR2 LQKENI. CDR3: CTSSGQGYEQYF. Written as DNA, the CDR3 is TGTACCAGCTCGGGACAGGGCTACGAGCAGTACTTC. The complete variable domain, with remaining parts taken from reference TRBV18 and TRBJ2-7, reads NAGVMQNPRHLVRRRGQEARLRCSPMKGHSHVYWYRQLPEEGLKFMVYLQKENIIDESGMPKERFSAEFPKEGPSILRIQQVVRGDSAAYFCTSSGQGYEQYFGPGTRLTVT.

This chain joins TRBV7-2 and TRBJ2-5; 9 nucleotides match TRBD2. Germline CDR1 SGHTA, CDR2 FQGNSA. With 6 bases clipped from V and 4 bases from J, the junction kept 9 bases outside the gene matches. The length of the CDR3 is 15 residues. The CDR3 loop reads CASSRAGGGRETQYF. The CDR3 nucleotides read TGTGCCAGCAGTCGGGCGGGAGGGGGAAGAGAGACCCAGTACTTC.

In this sample, this clonotype turned up many times. This rearrangement joins TRBV2 to TRBJ2-7, with 7 bases lining up with TRBD1. Germline V gene sequence: CDR1 SNHLY, CDR2 FYNNEI. J lost 2 bases, V lost 6 bases, and 16 bases had no gene match. This CDR3 has 17 amino acids. The CDR3 nucleotides are TGTGCCAGCAGCATCCTACCATCTCACAGGGGTACCTACGAGCAGTACTTC. Its protein product is CASSILPSHRGTYEQYF.

The chain has TRBV7-2 and TRBJ2-3, with D perhaps TRBD1 or TRBD2 (6 bases each). V gave up 4 bases and J gave up 4 bases, with 12 bases separating them. The CDR3 contains 14 residues. Germline V lookup: CDR1 SGHTA, CDR2 FQGNSA. CDR3 in DNA: TGTGCCAGCAGCTGGATCGGGGGCTCAGATACGCAGTATTTT. This translates into CASSWIGGSDTQYF.

This clonotype was seen ten or more times. The chain combines TRBV20-1 with TRBJ1-5; D ambiguous. This CDR3 comprises 15 residues. CDR1 and CDR2 from the germline V gene are DFQATT and SNEGSKA (reference sequence). Trimming took 6 bases from V and 4 from J, leaving 19 bases between them. CDR3 in amino acids: CSAATTADRNQPQHF. CDR3 in DNA: TGCAGTGCCGCGACAACAGCGGACCGTAATCAGCCCCAGCATTTT.

This clonotype was seen a few times. V is TRBV2 and J is TRBJ2-7; weak D call: TRBD2 (5 bases). From germline, CDR1 is SNHLY and CDR2 FYNNEI. V shed 10 bases and J shed 3 bases, with 16 bases lying between them. The CDR3 has 13 residues. The CDR3, as DNA: TGTGCCACCTCGGGCAGCGGAGGCTACGAGCAGTACTTC. Its translation is CATSGSGGYEQYF.

This clonotype was found once. The V and J genes are TRBV5-1 and TRBJ2-3, with 9 nucleotides matching TRBD2. In germline, CDR1 is SGHRS, CDR2 YFSETQ. The CDR3 extends over 16 amino acids. J was trimmed by 4 bases and V by 0 bases; bases with no gene match: 6. The CDR3 sequence is CASSLVAAGGSDTQYF. CDR3 nucleotides: TGCGCCAGCAGCTTGGTTGCAGCGGGGGGCTCAGATACGCAGTATTTT.

This clonotype was detected many times. This rearrangement joins TRBV29-1 to TRBJ2-3, with D tentatively TRBD1 (5 bases). This CDR3 is built from 11 residues. CDR1 is SQVTM, CDR2 ANQGSEA, per germline. Trimming pared 6 bases from V and 11 bases from J, leaving 15 bases between. CDR3 sequence: CSVTNRRVQYF. DNA for the CDR3: TGCAGCGTGACCAACAGGAGAGTGCAGTATTTT.

This clonotype occurred many times. The chain couples TRBV5-1 to TRBJ2-7; perhaps TRBD2 as D (5 bases). Germline lookup yields CDR1 SGHRS and CDR2 YFSETQ. The CDR3 sequence is 15 residues long. Trimming left V 2 bases short and J 2 bases short, with 14 bases between. CDR3 loop: CASSFRGFSPYEQYF. Written as DNA, the CDR3 is TGCGCCAGCAGCTTTCGGGGTTTTAGTCCCTACGAGCAGTACTTC.

This clonotype was counted at least ten times. The V call is TRBV20-1, the J call TRBJ1-4; D uncertain. V gave up 3 bases and J gave up 8 bases, with 19 bases separating them. The length of the CDR3 is 15 residues. CDR1 DFQATT and CDR2 SNEGSKA come from the germline V gene (reference sequence). The CDR3 DNA reads TGCAGTGCTAGCTCTTGGGGAGGTGGAGCGGAAAAACTGTTTTTT. Amino acid sequence: CSASSWGGGAEKLFF.

This clonotype was picked up many times. The chain carries TRBV9 and TRBJ2-7; D not certain. Germline CDR1 reads SGDLS; CDR2 reads YYNGEE. This CDR3 has 15 amino acids. The V end was cut by 0 bases, the J end by 0 bases, with 10 bases between. The CDR3 DNA follows: TGTGCCAGCAGCGTAGGTCCAGCCAGCTCCTACGAGCAGTACTTC. This codes for CASSVGPASSYEQYF.

This clonotype came up a few times. CDR3 in amino acids: CASLQGSSGNTIYF. The CDR3 DNA follows: TGTGCCAGCCTTCAGGGGAGCTCTGGAAACACCATATATTTT. The V and J genes are TRBV7-9 and TRBJ1-3, with D perhaps matching TRBD1 (6 bases). Germline V CDR1 and CDR2: SEHNR, FQNEAQ (reference sequence). The CDR3 sequence is 14 residues long. Trimming stripped 8 bases from V and 0 bases from J, with 11 bases between.

In this sample, this clonotype turned up many times. J is TRBJ2-7 and V is TRBV12-3 or TRBV12-4, with 11 positions matching TRBD2. The CDR3 has 14 amino acids. V shed 4 bases and J 6 bases; nucleotides not matched to a gene: 5. The CDR3 nucleotides are TGTGCCAGCAGTTCCACTAGCGGGGGTTCCGAGCAGTACTTC. It is translated as CASSSTSGGSEQYF.

This clonotype was seen repeatedly, ten times or more. The V and J genes are TRBV3-1 and TRBJ2-3; 7 bases align to TRBD2. The ends lost 2 bases at V and 2 bases at J; junction bases unmatched: 7. This CDR3 has 16 amino acids. Germline V CDR1 and CDR2: LGHDT, YNNKEL (reference sequence). CDR3 sequence: CASSQRLADPTDTQYF. The CDR3 coding sequence is TGTGCCAGCAGCCAACGACTAGCCGACCCCACAGATACGCAGTATTTT.

This clonotype has at least ten counts. This chain connects TRBV27 to TRBJ2-7; possible D gene TRBD1, 6 bases. CDR1 and CDR2 from the germline V gene are MNHEY and SMNVEV (reference sequence). Deletions cut 9 bases from V and 3 bases from J, with 18 bases between. The CDR3 has 14 amino acids. CDR3 protein: CASSRGTANYEQYF. CDR3 DNA: TGTGCCAGTAGTAGGGGGACGGCTAACTACGAGCAGTACTTC.

This clonotype was recorded at least ten times. The CDR3 protein is CASSGAGAGNTEAFF. The CDR3 DNA is TGTGCCAGCAGTGGGGCCGGGGCAGGGAACACTGAAGCTTTCTTT. The V gene is TRBV6-1, the J gene TRBJ1-1, with D perhaps matching TRBD1 (5 bases). V lost 4 bases, J lost 1 base, and 13 bases lay in between. Germline-derived CDR1 and CDR2 are MNHNS and SASEGT. The CDR3 covers 15 residues.